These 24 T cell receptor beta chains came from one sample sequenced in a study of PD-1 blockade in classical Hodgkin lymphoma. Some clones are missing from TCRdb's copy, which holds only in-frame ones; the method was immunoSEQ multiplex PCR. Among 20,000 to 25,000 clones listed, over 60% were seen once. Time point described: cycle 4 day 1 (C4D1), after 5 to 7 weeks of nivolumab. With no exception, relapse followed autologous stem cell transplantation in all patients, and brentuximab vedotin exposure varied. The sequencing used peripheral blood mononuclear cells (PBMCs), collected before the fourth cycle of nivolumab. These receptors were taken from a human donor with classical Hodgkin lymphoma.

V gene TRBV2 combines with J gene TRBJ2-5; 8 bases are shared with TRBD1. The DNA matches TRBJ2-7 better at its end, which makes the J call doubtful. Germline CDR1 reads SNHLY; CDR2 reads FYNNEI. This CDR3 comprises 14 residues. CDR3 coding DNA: TGTGCCAGCAGTGATCAGGGGGCGTACTACGAGCAGTACTTC. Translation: CASSDQGAYYEQYF.

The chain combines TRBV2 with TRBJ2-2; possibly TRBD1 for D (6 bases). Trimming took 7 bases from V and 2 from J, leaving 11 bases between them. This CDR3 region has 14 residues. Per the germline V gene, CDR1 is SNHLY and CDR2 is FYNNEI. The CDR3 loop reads CASKRTANTGELFF. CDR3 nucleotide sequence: TGTGCCAGCAAAAGGACAGCCAACACCGGGGAGCTGTTTTTT.

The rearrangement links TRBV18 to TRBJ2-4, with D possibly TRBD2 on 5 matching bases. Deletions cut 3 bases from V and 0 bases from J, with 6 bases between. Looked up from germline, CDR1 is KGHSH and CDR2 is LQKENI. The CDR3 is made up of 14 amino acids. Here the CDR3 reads CASSPGLAKNIQYF. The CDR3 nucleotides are TGTGCCAGCTCACCCGGACTAGCCAAAAACATTCAGTACTTC.

The CDR3 reads CASSFFQEAETQYF. The CDR3 region has the DNA TGTGCCAGCAGCTTCTTTCAAGAAGCGGAGACCCAGTACTTC. The gene calls are TRBV7-9 and TRBJ2-5; D gene ambiguous. V was shortened by 3 bases and J by 5 bases, with 13 bases between the two germline ends. CDR1 is SEHNR, CDR2 FQNEAQ, per germline (reference sequence). The CDR3 extends over 14 amino acids.

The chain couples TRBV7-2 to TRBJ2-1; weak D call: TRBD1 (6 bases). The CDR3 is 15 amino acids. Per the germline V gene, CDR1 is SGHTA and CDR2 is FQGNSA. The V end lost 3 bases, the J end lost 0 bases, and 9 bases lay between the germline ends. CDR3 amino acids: CASSLQDSSYNEQFF. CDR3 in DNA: TGTGCCAGCAGCTTGCAGGACAGCTCCTACAATGAGCAGTTCTTC.

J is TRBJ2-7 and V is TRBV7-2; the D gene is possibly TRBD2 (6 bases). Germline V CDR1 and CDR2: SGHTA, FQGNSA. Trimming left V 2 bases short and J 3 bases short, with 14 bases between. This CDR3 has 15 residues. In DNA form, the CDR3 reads TGTGCCAGCAGCTTATCTAGCGAGATCCTCTACGAGCAGTACTTC. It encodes CASSLSSEILYEQYF.

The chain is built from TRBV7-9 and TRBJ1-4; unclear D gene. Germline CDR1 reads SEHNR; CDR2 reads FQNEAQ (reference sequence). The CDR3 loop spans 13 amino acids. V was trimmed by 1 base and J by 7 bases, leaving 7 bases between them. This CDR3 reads CASSLDEGEKLFF. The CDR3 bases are TGTGCCAGCAGCTTAGACGAAGGTGAAAAACTGTTTTTT.

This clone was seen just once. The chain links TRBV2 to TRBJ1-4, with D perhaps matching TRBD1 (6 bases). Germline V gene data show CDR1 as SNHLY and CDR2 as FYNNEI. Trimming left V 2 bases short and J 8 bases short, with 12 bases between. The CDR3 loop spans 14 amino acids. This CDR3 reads CASSEITGREKLFF. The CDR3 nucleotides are TGTGCCAGCAGTGAAATCACAGGGCGAGAAAAACTGTTTTTT.

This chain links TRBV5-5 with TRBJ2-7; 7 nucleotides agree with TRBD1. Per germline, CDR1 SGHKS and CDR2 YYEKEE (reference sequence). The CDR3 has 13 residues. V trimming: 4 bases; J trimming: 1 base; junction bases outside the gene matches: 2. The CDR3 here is CASSKGASYEQYF. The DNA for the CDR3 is TGTGCCAGCAGCAAGGGGGCGTCCTACGAGCAGTACTTC.

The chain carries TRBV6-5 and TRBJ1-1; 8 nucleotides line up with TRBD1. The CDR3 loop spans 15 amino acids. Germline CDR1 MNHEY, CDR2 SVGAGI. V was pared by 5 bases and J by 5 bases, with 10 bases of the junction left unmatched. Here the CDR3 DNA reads TGTGCCAGCAGTCCTCAACCGGGACAGGCTACTGAAGCTTTCTTT. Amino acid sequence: CASSPQPGQATEAFF.

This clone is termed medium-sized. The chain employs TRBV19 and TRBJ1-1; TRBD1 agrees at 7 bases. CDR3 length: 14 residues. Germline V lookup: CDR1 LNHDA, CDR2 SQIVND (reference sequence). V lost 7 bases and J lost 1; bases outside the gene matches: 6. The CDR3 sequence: CASNHDRENTEAFF. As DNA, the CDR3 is TGTGCCAGTAACCATGACAGGGAGAACACTGAAGCTTTCTTT.

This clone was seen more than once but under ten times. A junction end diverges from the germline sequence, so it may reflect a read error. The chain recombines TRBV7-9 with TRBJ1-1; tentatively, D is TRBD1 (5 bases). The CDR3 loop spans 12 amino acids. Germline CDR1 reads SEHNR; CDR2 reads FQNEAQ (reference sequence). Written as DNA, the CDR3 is TGTGCCAGCAGCTTAGTTGGGAGACAGTCCTACTTT. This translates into CASSLVGRQSYF.

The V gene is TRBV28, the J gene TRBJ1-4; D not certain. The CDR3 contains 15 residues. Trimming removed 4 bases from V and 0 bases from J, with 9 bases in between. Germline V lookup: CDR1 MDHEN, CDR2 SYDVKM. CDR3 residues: CASSSAGATNEKLFF. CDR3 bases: TGTGCCAGCAGTTCCGCGGGTGCAACTAATGAAAAACTGTTTTTT. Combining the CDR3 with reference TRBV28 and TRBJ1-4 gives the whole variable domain DVKVTQSSRYLVKRTGEKVFLECVQDMDHENMFWYRQDPGLGLRLIYFSYDVKMKEKGDIPEGYSVSREKKERFSLILESASTNQTSMYLCASSSAGATNEKLFFGSGTQLSVL.

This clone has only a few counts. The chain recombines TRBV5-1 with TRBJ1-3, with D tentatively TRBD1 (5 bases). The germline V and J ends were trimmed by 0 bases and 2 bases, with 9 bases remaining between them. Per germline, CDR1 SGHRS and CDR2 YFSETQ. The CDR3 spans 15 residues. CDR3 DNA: TGCGCCAGCAGCTTGGTGGGGGGAACTGGAAACACCATATATTTT. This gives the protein CASSLVGGTGNTIYF.

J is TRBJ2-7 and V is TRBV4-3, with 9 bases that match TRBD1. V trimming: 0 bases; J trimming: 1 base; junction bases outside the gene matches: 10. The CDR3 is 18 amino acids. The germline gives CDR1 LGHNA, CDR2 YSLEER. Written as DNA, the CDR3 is TGCGCCAGCAGCCAAGATTTTGGGACAGGGCTGAGATCCTACGAGCAGTACTTC. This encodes CASSQDFGTGLRSYEQYF.

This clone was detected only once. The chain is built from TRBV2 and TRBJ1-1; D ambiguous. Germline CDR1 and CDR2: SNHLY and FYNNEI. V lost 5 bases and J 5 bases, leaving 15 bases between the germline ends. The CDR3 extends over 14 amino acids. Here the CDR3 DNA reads TGTGCCAGCAGTACGATACAGTCGGTTACTGAAGCTTTCTTT. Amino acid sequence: CASSTIQSVTEAFF.

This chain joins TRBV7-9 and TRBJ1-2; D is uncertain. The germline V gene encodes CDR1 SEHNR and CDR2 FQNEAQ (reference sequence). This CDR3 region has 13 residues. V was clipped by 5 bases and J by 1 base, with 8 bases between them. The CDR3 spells CASSVHSNYGYTF. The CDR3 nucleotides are TGTGCCAGCAGCGTACATAGTAACTATGGCTACACCTTC.

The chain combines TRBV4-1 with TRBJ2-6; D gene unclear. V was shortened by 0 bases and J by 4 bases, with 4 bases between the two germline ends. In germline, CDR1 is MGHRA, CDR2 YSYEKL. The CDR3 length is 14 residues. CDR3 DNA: TGCGCCAGCAGCCAAGAATCCGGGGCCAACGTCCTGACTTTC. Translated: CASSQESGANVLTF.

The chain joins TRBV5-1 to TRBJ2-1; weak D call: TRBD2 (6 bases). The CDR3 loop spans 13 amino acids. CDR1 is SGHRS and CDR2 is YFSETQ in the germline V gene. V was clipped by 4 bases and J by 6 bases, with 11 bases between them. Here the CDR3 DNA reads TGCGCCAGCAGCCGGGAGCAGGGCAATGAGCAGTTCTTC. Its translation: CASSREQGNEQFF.

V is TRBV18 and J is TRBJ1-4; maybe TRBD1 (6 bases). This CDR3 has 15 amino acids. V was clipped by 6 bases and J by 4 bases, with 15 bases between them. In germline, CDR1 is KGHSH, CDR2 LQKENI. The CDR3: CASSGGQVHNEKLFF. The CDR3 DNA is TGTGCCAGCTCCGGGGGGCAGGTCCATAATGAAAAACTGTTTTTT.

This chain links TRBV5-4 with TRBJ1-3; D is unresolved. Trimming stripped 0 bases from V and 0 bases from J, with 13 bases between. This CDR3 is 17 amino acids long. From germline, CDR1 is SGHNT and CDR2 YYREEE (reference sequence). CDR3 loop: CASSLGTYLNSGNTIYF. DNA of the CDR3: TGTGCCAGCAGCTTGGGGACCTACCTTAACTCTGGAAACACCATATATTTT.

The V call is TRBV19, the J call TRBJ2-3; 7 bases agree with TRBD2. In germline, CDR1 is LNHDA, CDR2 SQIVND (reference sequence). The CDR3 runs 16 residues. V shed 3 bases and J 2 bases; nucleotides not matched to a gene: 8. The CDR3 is CASSMGGGRHTDTQYF. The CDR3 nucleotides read TGTGCCAGTAGTATGGGTGGCGGGAGACACACAGATACGCAGTATTTT.

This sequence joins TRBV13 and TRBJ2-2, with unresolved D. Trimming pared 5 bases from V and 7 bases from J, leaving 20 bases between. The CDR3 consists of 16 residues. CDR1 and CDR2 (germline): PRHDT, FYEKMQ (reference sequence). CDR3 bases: TGTGCCAGCAGCCCAGGCAGCCCCACTATAAACGGGGAGCTGTTTTTT. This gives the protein CASSPGSPTINGELFF.

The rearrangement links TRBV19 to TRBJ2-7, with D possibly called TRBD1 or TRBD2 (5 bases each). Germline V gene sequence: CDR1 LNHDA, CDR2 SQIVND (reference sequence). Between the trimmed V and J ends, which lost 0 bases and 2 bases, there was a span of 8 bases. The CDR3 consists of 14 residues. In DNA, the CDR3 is TGTGCCAGTAGTATAGAAAAGGGACCCTACGAGCAGTACTTC. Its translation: CASSIEKGPYEQYF.